This passage covers 14 T cell receptor beta chains from one sample sequenced in a study of shared T cell receptors in the human thymus. The method was immunoSEQ multiplex PCR; TCRdb's version includes in-frame clones alone and lacks a portion of them. The table records some 760,000 clones, approximately 83% of them present only once. The same specimen was also included in a second study, on human thymus T cells.

The sequencing input was thymocytes. The origin of the receptors is a girl under two years old with a congenital heart defect.

This chain joins TRBV7-6 and TRBJ2-1; TRBD2 matches 9 bases. Unmatched junction bases numbered 6, after V lost 5 bases and J lost 4 bases. CDR3 size: 15 residues. Germline V gives CDR1 SGHVS, CDR2 FNYEAQ. The CDR3 here is CASSVSGGSYNEQFF. For the CDR3, the DNA is TGTGCCAGCAGCGTCAGCGGGGGGTCTTACAATGAGCAGTTCTTC.

This clone turned up a few times. V usage is TRBV18 and J usage is TRBJ1-6; no reliable D call. Trimming cost V 1 base and J 0 bases, with 13 bases left between them. The CDR3 is made up of 18 amino acids. CDR1 and CDR2 (germline): KGHSH, LQKENI. The CDR3 region is CASSPRGAASSYNSPLHF. The DNA for the CDR3 is TGTGCCAGCTCACCACGTGGCGCAGCTAGCTCCTATAATTCACCCCTCCACTTT.

The chain uses TRBV7-6 and TRBJ2-2; 8 nucleotides line up with TRBD1. V dropped 1 base and J dropped 3; count of bases not matched to a gene: 4. Looked up from germline, CDR1 is SGHVS and CDR2 is FNYEAQ. This CDR3 comprises 16 residues. The CDR3 DNA sequence: TGTGCCAGCAGCTTAGGTCCAGGGGGCCACACCGGGGAGCTGTTTTTT. It encodes CASSLGPGGHTGELFF.

This chain connects TRBV7-7 to TRBJ2-7; 8 bases line up with TRBD1. V gave up 3 bases and J gave up 5 bases; unmatched junction bases: 3. Germline CDR1 and CDR2: SSHAT and FNYEAQ (reference sequence). The CDR3 sequence is 13 residues long. CDR3 bases: TGTGCCAGCAGCTTCGACAGGGGTCACGAGCAGTACTTC. This sequence encodes CASSFDRGHEQYF. Together with reference TRBV7-7 and TRBJ2-7, the CDR3 gives the full variable domain: GAGVSQSPRYKVTKRGQDVTLRCDPISSHATLYWYQQALGQGPEFLTYFNYEAQPDKSGLPSDRFSAERPEGSISTLTIQRTEQRDSAMYRCASSFDRGHEQYFGPGTRLTVT.

The rearrangement joins TRBV30 to TRBJ1-2; D possibly corresponds to TRBD1 (6 bases). Trimming pared 2 bases from V and 7 bases from J, leaving 11 bases between. Germline V gene sequence: CDR1 GTSNPN, CDR2 SVGIG (reference sequence). The CDR3 sequence is 12 residues long. The CDR3 reads CAWSWQGIGYTF. CDR3 DNA: TGTGCCTGGAGTTGGCAGGGGATTGGCTACACCTTC.

V is TRBV5-5 and J is TRBJ2-7; D not resolved. The V gene's germline CDR1 is SGHKS and CDR2 YYEKEE (reference sequence). This CDR3 comprises 16 residues. V lost 2 bases and J lost 6, with 21 bases in between. The CDR3 is CASSFDSGTMPPEQYF. The CDR3 DNA reads TGTGCCAGCAGCTTCGATAGTGGTACCATGCCACCCGAGCAGTACTTC.

CDR3 nucleotide sequence: TGTGCCAGTAGGAAGGGACAGGCCCCCCAAGGGGACAACGCAACTAATGAAAAACTGTTTTTT. It specifies CASRKGQAPQGDNATNEKLFF. The V and J genes are TRBV19 and TRBJ1-4; 8 nucleotides match TRBD1. The V segment lost 6 bases and the J segment 0 bases; nucleotides outside the gene matches: 21. The CDR3 extends over 21 amino acids. The germline CDR1 and CDR2 sequences are LNHDA and SQIVND (reference sequence).

V and J are TRBV7-4 and TRBJ2-5, with TRBD1 identical over 7 bases. This CDR3 is built from 16 residues. V shed 4 bases and J 1 base; nucleotides not matched to a gene: 9. Germline CDR1 SGHVT, CDR2 SQSDAQ. CDR3 amino acids: CASSSSRGQFQETQYF. The CDR3 bases are TGTGCCAGCAGCTCTTCTCGGGGACAGTTCCAAGAGACCCAGTACTTC. Complete variable domain (other parts from reference TRBV7-4 and TRBJ2-5): GAGVSQSPRYKVAKRGRDVALRCDSISGHVTLYWYRQTLGQGSEVLTYSQSDAQRDKSGRPSGRFSAERPERSVSTLKIQRTEQGDSAVYLCASSSSRGQFQETQYFGPGTRLLVL.

This chain connects TRBV13 to TRBJ2-7; TRBD2 agrees at 8 bases. From germline, CDR1 is PRHDT and CDR2 FYEKMQ (reference sequence). Unmatched junction bases numbered 7, after V lost 3 bases and J lost 6 bases. CDR3 length equals 14 residues. CDR3 region: CASSLGTSYSEQYF. DNA for the CDR3: TGTGCCAGCAGCTTGGGGACTAGTTATTCCGAGCAGTACTTC.

The rearrangement links TRBV2 to TRBJ1-2; no definite D call. V dropped 6 bases and J dropped 1 base, with 6 bases sitting between them. Germline V lookup: CDR1 SNHLY, CDR2 FYNNEI. CDR3 length equals 12 residues. The DNA for the CDR3 is TGTGCCAGCAGGCAGGTTAACTATGGCTACACCTTC. Its translation: CASRQVNYGYTF.

The rearrangement links TRBV4-1 to TRBJ2-3; TRBD1 might be the D (5 bases). Trimming left V 0 bases short and J 0 bases short, with 16 bases between. Germline lookup yields CDR1 MGHRA and CDR2 YSYEKL. The CDR3 covers 18 residues. CDR3 amino acids: CASSQDTQGRSSTDTQYF. The CDR3 DNA sequence: TGCGCCAGCAGCCAAGATACCCAGGGCAGATCTAGCACAGATACGCAGTATTTT.

The chain uses TRBV6-1 and TRBJ1-2, with 8 bases identical to TRBD1. This CDR3 contains 13 residues. The germline CDR1 and CDR2 sequences are MNHNS and SASEGT. J lost 8 bases, V lost 5 bases, and 7 bases had no gene match. The CDR3 DNA is TGTGCCAGCAGTCGTACAGGGGGTGGGGGCTACACCTTC. Amino acids: CASSRTGGGGYTF.

This sequence joins TRBV4-2 and TRBJ1-4; TRBD1 aligns across 10 bases. This CDR3 comprises 15 residues. The germline V gene encodes CDR1 LGHNA and CDR2 YNFKEQ. V gave up 2 bases and J gave up 6 bases; unmatched junction bases: 3. The CDR3 bases are TGTGCCAGCAGCCAATTCGGACAGGGGGATGAAAAACTGTTTTTT. Its translation: CASSQFGQGDEKLFF.

In nucleotides, the CDR3 is TGTGCCAGCAGTTACTCGATCGGGAGCGGCGAAAAACTGTTTTTT. This codes for CASSYSIGSGEKLFF. The chain joins TRBV6-5 to TRBJ1-4; D remains unclear. Trimming stripped 0 bases from V and 8 bases from J, with 13 bases between. CDR3 length: 15 amino acids. The germline CDR1 and CDR2 sequences are MNHEY and SVGAGI.